The sequence of this TCR beta chain was determined in a study of T cell responses to AZD1222 COVID-19 vaccine. Clones were read by immunoSEQ multiplex PCR, and TCRdb kept only the in-frame ones, dropping some. The repertoire holds 180,000 or so clones, with roughly 92% as singletons. This clone showed up just once. Its antigen is not identified. Germline trimming cut 4 bases from V and 7 bases from J; bases unmatched to any gene: 6. CDR3 length equals 15 residues. The germline CDR1 and CDR2 sequences are SGHTA and FQGTGA. Findings and caveats of the study: Reportedly, nearly half the spike-specific TCRs target unmutated variant regions. After the peak T cell response, and only then, were repertoires sampled.

This sequence joins TRBV7-3 and TRBJ2-1; 11 bases align to TRBD2. The sequence was obtained from an adult who received the AZD1222 COVID-19 vaccine. The sequencing here drew on peripheral blood, taken 28 days after the second AZD1222 dose. The CDR3 DNA sequence: TGTGCCAGCAGCTACACTAGCGGGGGTTTTAATGAGCAGTTCTTC. It specifies CASSYTSGGFNEQFF.